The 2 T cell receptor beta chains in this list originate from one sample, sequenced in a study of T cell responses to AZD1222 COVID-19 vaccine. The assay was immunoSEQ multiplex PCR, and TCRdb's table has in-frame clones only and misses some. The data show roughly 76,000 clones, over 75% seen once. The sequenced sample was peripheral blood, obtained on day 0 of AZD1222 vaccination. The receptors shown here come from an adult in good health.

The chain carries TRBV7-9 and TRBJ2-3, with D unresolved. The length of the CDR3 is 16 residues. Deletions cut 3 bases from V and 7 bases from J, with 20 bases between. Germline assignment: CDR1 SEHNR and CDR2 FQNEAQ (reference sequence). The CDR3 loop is CASSLSRVLTINTQYF. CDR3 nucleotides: TGTGCCAGCAGCTTGTCCCGGGTCCTCACCATTAATACGCAGTATTTT.

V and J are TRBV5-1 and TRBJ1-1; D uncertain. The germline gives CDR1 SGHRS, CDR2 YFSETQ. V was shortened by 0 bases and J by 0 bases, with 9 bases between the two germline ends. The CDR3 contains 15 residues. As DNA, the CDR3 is TGCGCCAGCAGCTTGGTCGGCGGATTGAACACTGAAGCTTTCTTT. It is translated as CASSLVGGLNTEAFF.